Presented here are 29 T cell receptor beta chains from one specimen sequenced in a study of T-cell memory formation after mild COVID-19. Using its own MiXCR run on the 5' RACE reads, TCRdb lists one record per CDR3 protein. In the table there are fewer than 450,000 distinct CDR3 sequences, 20% to 25% of which are singletons. Sequences were obtained from PBMCs or a T cell subset sorted from them (not recorded which). Receptors were obtained from an adult woman who had mild COVID-19 (a few samples of this study predate the infection). Cell type and time point are not known.

This rearrangement joins TRBV5-1 to TRBJ2-7; a possible D gene is TRBD1 (5 bases). V lost 0 bases, J lost 6 bases, and 16 bases lay in between. The length of the CDR3 is 15 residues. Germline CDR1 and CDR2: SGHRS and YFSETQ. The CDR3 coding sequence is TGCGCCAGCAGCTTGGAACGGCAGGGATTGACCGAGCAGTACTTC. Translation gives CASSLERQGLTEQYF.

This clonotype has just a few counts. This chain connects TRBV7-8 to TRBJ1-1; D uncertain. Germline CDR1 is SGHVS and CDR2 is FQNEAQ. Trimming shortened V by 2 bases and J by 4 bases, and 14 bases separated the two germline ends. This CDR3 has 15 amino acids. The CDR3 sequence is CASSLPQLWSTEAFF. CDR3 nucleotide sequence: TGTGCCAGCAGCTTACCACAGCTATGGAGCACTGAAGCTTTCTTT.

This clonotype appeared a few times. This chain links TRBV9 with TRBJ2-7, with a weak D call TRBD2 (5 bases). This CDR3 contains 14 residues. Germline-derived CDR1 and CDR2 are SGDLS and YYNGEE. Trimming removed 2 bases at V and 5 bases at J, with 14 bases between. The CDR3 reads CASSVDSSVHEQYF. CDR3 in DNA: TGTGCCAGCAGCGTGGACTCGTCTGTCCACGAGCAGTACTTC.

This clonotype has at least ten counts. The genes are TRBV7-9 and TRBJ2-7; D unresolved. Trimming shortened V by 4 bases and J by 4 bases, and 8 bases separated the two germline ends. CDR3 size: 12 residues. The V gene's germline CDR1 is SEHNR and CDR2 FQNEAQ (reference sequence). The CDR3 DNA sequence: TGTGCCAGCAGCTCCGGCCCATACGAGCAGTACTTC. It encodes CASSSGPYEQYF.

This clonotype was counted between two and nine times. The chain has TRBV4-1 and TRBJ1-6; 8 bases agree with TRBD1. The germline CDR1 and CDR2 sequences are MGHRA and YSYEKL. The CDR3 consists of 16 residues. Trimming at V came to 6 bases and at J to 9 bases, leaving 13 bases not matched to a gene. The CDR3 region has the DNA TGCGCCAGCAGTGAGACATCAGGGGGCCTAAGTTCACCCCTCCACTTT. Translated: CASSETSGGLSSPLHF.

This clonotype was detected many times. The J gene is TRBJ2-1, the V gene TRBV10-3; tentative D call: TRBD2 (7 bases). Germline-derived CDR1 and CDR2 are ENHRY and SYGVKD. V was shortened by 3 bases and J by 2 bases, with 23 bases between the two germline ends. This CDR3 comprises 19 residues. The CDR3 spells CAISDPLGAERGTYNEQFF. In DNA, the CDR3 is TGTGCCATCAGTGATCCTCTGGGGGCCGAGCGGGGAACCTACAATGAGCAGTTCTTC.

The rearrangement links TRBV5-1 to TRBJ2-7; 7 bases line up with TRBD1. Germline V gene sequence: CDR1 SGHRS, CDR2 YFSETQ. The CDR3 runs to 15 residues. The V and J ends lost 6 bases and 0 bases, in that order; junction bases with no gene match: 9. The CDR3 is CASNKDRDSSYEQYF. The CDR3 DNA sequence: TGCGCCAGCAACAAAGACCGGGACAGCTCCTACGAGCAGTACTTC.

This rearrangement joins TRBV10-3 to TRBJ1-1; the match to TRBD1 covers 10 bases. Trimming cost V 5 bases and J 1 base; bases outside gene matches: 7. CDR1 and CDR2 (germline): ENHRY, SYGVKD. CDR3 length: 16 amino acids. The CDR3 sequence: CAISQDRGTTNTEAFF. Written as DNA, the CDR3 is TGTGCCATCAGTCAGGACAGGGGGACCACGAACACTGAAGCTTTCTTT.

The rearrangement uses TRBV7-6 and TRBJ2-1; TRBD1 agrees at 9 bases. CDR1 and CDR2 (germline): SGHVS, FNYEAQ. With V trimmed by 3 bases and J by 6 bases, 6 bases remained unmatched. This CDR3 comprises 15 residues. The DNA for the CDR3 is TGTGCCAGCAGCTTTCCCCCGACAGGGGGCAATGAGCAGTTCTTC. Translated: CASSFPPTGGNEQFF. Full variable domain (outside the CDR3, taken from reference TRBV7-6 and TRBJ2-1): GAGVSQSPRYKVTKRGQDVALRCDPISGHVSLYWYRQALGQGPEFLTYFNYEAQQDKSGLPNDRFSAERPEGSISTLTIQRTEQRDSAMYRCASSFPPTGGNEQFFGPGTRLTVL.

This clonotype has more than one count but fewer than ten. The V and J genes are TRBV10-3 and TRBJ1-2; a possible D gene is TRBD1 (5 bases). V lost 4 bases and J lost 7, with 13 bases in between. Germline CDR1 reads ENHRY; CDR2 reads SYGVKD. The CDR3 is made up of 13 amino acids. The CDR3 loop reads CAISGGEVFGYTF. CDR3 sequence (DNA): TGTGCCATCAGTGGAGGGGAGGTGTTTGGCTACACCTTC.

The V call is TRBV7-2, the J call TRBJ1-6; D is ambiguous. The CDR3 extends over 15 amino acids. V lost 4 bases and J 9 bases, leaving 16 bases between the germline ends. The germline CDR1 and CDR2 sequences are SGHTA and FQGNSA. The CDR3 loop is CASSSRRQNRSPLHF. The CDR3 DNA is TGTGCCAGCAGCTCTAGGAGGCAGAATCGTTCACCCCTCCACTTT.

In its sample, this clonotype was seen a few times. At one end the junction does not follow the germline gene, possibly because of a read error. The chain uses TRBV6-2 or TRBV6-3 and TRBJ2-5; TRBD1 aligns across 7 bases. This CDR3 contains 13 residues. Germline V CDR1 and CDR2: MNHEY, SVGEGT. DNA for the CDR3: TGTGCCAGCAATAAGAAGGGGGCCGCCTGCGAGCTCTTC. This encodes CASNKKGAACELF.

The table lists this clonotype with a few counts. The genes are TRBV20-1 and TRBJ2-7; D unresolved. Trimming pared 3 bases from V and 0 bases from J, leaving 6 bases between. The CDR3 length is 12 residues. Looked up from germline, CDR1 is DFQATT and CDR2 is SNEGSKA (reference sequence). This chain's CDR3 is CSARRSSYEQYF. DNA of the CDR3: TGCAGTGCTAGGAGGAGCTCCTACGAGCAGTACTTC.

This clonotype was picked up a small number of times. The genes are TRBV30 and TRBJ2-3; 10 nucleotides agree with TRBD2. Germline V lookup: CDR1 GTSNPN, CDR2 SVGIG (reference sequence). CDR3 size: 15 residues. After removal of 1 base from V and 3 bases from J, the junction contained 4 bases not matched to a gene. CDR3 in amino acids: CAWSALSGRTDTQYF. The CDR3 bases are TGTGCCTGGAGTGCCCTTAGCGGGAGGACAGATACGCAGTATTTT.

The gene calls are TRBV12-3 or TRBV12-4 and TRBJ2-1, with D perhaps matching TRBD2 (6 bases). Trimming took 7 bases from V and 9 from J, leaving 28 bases between them. CDR3 length equals 17 residues. In DNA, the CDR3 is TGTGCCAGCACCCTTCGTGGAGGGAACCCCAACCGGGGTGAGCAGTTCTTC. As protein: CASTLRGGNPNRGEQFF.

This clonotype was observed a handful of times. The chain is built from TRBV30 and TRBJ2-3; D not certain. Trimming shortened V by 4 bases and J by 2 bases, and 10 bases separated the two germline ends. In germline, CDR1 is GTSNPN, CDR2 SVGIG (reference sequence). The CDR3 length is 13 residues. The CDR3 loop reads CAWKNTVTDTQYF. Written as DNA, the CDR3 is TGTGCCTGGAAGAATACGGTCACAGATACGCAGTATTTT.

CDR3 sequence reads: CASSPTRSTNEKLFF. The CDR3 DNA reads TGTGCCAGCTCACCAACCAGGTCAACTAATGAAAAACTGTTTTTT. The chain employs TRBV18 and TRBJ1-4; D is unresolved. The germline CDR1 and CDR2 sequences are KGHSH and LQKENI. The CDR3 loop spans 15 amino acids. Trimming took off 2 bases at V and 0 bases at J, with 7 bases between the two ends.

V gene TRBV7-6 combines with J gene TRBJ2-3; D is perhaps TRBD1 or TRBD2 (6 bases each). The germline V and J ends were trimmed by 5 bases and 6 bases, with 15 bases remaining between them. Germline CDR1 and CDR2: SGHVS and FNYEAQ. This CDR3 is 14 amino acids long. The CDR3 DNA follows: TGTGCCAGCAGCCGGACCCTCGGGGGCGATACGCAGTATTTT. It specifies CASSRTLGGDTQYF.

This clonotype was found a few times. V and J are TRBV20-1 and TRBJ2-1; TRBD2 is a possible D gene (6 bases). Trimming removed 3 bases from V and 15 bases from J, with 12 bases in between. The CDR3 is 10 amino acids. The germline V gene encodes CDR1 DFQATT and CDR2 SNEGSKA (reference sequence). For the CDR3, the DNA is TGCAGTGCTAGTCGGCGGGATCGGTTCTTC. Protein product: CSASRRDRFF.

This sequence joins TRBV19 and TRBJ1-5; a possible D gene is TRBD1 (5 bases). Germline CDR1 and CDR2: LNHDA and SQIVND (reference sequence). The CDR3 has 15 residues. V lost 3 bases and J 4 bases, leaving 13 bases between the germline ends. The DNA of the CDR3 is TGTGCCAGTAGTATGAACAGGTGGCAAAATCAGCCCCAGCATTTT. Translated: CASSMNRWQNQPQHF. The full variable domain, completed using reference TRBV19 and TRBJ1-5, is DGGITQSPKYLFRKEGQNVTLSCEQNLNHDAMYWYRQDPGQGLRLIYYSQIVNDFQKGDIAEGYSVSREKKESFPLTVTSAQKNPTAFYLCASSMNRWQNQPQHFGDGTRLSIL.

This clonotype was detected a few times. J is TRBJ1-3 and V is TRBV5-6, with D tentatively TRBD1 (6 bases). CDR1 is SGHDT, CDR2 YYEEEE, per germline. CDR3 length equals 14 residues. V dropped 5 bases and J dropped 0 bases, with 9 bases sitting between them. CDR3 DNA sequence: TGTGCCAGCAGTGACAGGAGCTCTGGAAACACCATATATTTT. Protein sequence: CASSDRSSGNTIYF.

This clonotype was seen ten or more times. The V call is TRBV5-1, the J call TRBJ1-1, with D maybe TRBD1 (6 bases). The CDR3 sequence is 15 residues long. Germline loops: CDR1 SGHRS, CDR2 YFSETQ. The V end was cut by 4 bases, the J end by 1 base, with 14 bases between. The CDR3 sequence is CASSPQFRGNTEAFF. CDR3 bases: TGCGCCAGCAGCCCACAGTTCAGGGGGAACACTGAAGCTTTCTTT.

This chain connects TRBV6-2 or TRBV6-3 to TRBJ2-7, with D maybe TRBD2 (7 bases). Germline values: CDR1 MNHEY, CDR2 SVGEGT. With 2 bases removed from V and 6 bases from J, the gap between germline ends came to 17 bases. This CDR3 has 15 residues. CDR3 in amino acids: CASSYVRRGPSEQYF. CDR3 bases: TGTGCCAGCAGTTACGTCCGGCGGGGGCCCTCCGAGCAGTACTTC.

The gene calls are TRBV6-5 and TRBJ2-1, with TRBD2 matching 9 bases. Germline V gives CDR1 MNHEY, CDR2 SVGAGI. Germline trimming cut 0 bases from V and 0 bases from J; bases unmatched to any gene: 6. The CDR3 is made up of 18 amino acids. The CDR3 region has the DNA TGTGCCAGCAGTTACTCAGGACTAGCGTTGAGCTCCTACAATGAGCAGTTCTTC. Translated: CASSYSGLALSSYNEQFF.

This clonotype was detected only a few times. The CDR3, as DNA: TGTGCCATTCGAAGGGGGAGTAAGGGGTCCTACACGGGGCAGTTCTTC. This translates into CAIRRGSKGSYTGQFF. The V and J genes are TRBV11-2 and TRBJ2-1, with a weak D call TRBD1 (6 bases). This CDR3 contains 16 residues. V was pared by 10 bases and J by 12 bases, with 31 bases between. Germline V gene sequence: CDR1 SGHAT, CDR2 FQNNGV.

The V call is TRBV20-1, the J call TRBJ1-1; a weak D match, TRBD1 (5 bases). The CDR3 has 14 amino acids. Germline V gene lookup returns CDR1 DFQATT and CDR2 SNEGSKA (reference sequence). V was shortened by 7 bases and J by 0 bases, with 15 bases between the two germline ends. For the CDR3, the DNA is TGCAGTGGTTGGGAGGGACCTCTGAACACTGAAGCTTTCTTT. It yields the protein CSGWEGPLNTEAFF.

The rearrangement joins TRBV6-5 to TRBJ1-2; D is perhaps TRBD1 (5 bases). This CDR3 is built from 13 residues. The V end was cut by 4 bases, the J end by 5 bases, with 11 bases between. CDR1 is MNHEY, CDR2 SVGAGI, per germline. CDR3: CASSLMEGYGYTF. The DNA of the CDR3 is TGTGCCAGCAGTTTAATGGAGGGGTATGGCTACACCTTC.

This clonotype occurred a few times. The chain combines TRBV20-1 with TRBJ2-7; TRBD2 is a possible D gene (6 bases). The V gene lost 0 bases and the J gene lost 6 bases, with 12 bases spanning the gap. The V gene's germline CDR1 is DFQATT and CDR2 SNEGSKA (reference sequence). CDR3 length: 13 amino acids. The CDR3 sequence is CSARDWRRGEQYF. The CDR3 DNA reads as TGCAGTGCTAGAGATTGGAGGCGGGGCGAGCAGTACTTC.

This clonotype has a handful of counts. This sequence joins TRBV12-3 or TRBV12-4 and TRBJ2-1, with 8 bases that match TRBD2. The CDR3 is 15 residues long. Trimming took 1 base from V and 8 from J; bases not matched to a gene: 7. This chain's CDR3 is CASSLGLAKTDEQFF. The CDR3 DNA reads as TGTGCCAGCAGTTTAGGACTAGCGAAAACCGATGAGCAGTTCTTC.